The T cell receptor (beta chain) described here comes from a study of brain T cells in children with intractable seizures. Only cases whose brain tissue showed the highest T cell transcript signatures were sequenced. The CDR3 consists of 20 residues. CDR1 and CDR2 from the germline V gene are ENHRY and SYGVKD. The junction had 15 bases not matched to a gene; V was cut back by 5 bases and J by 1 base. Generated by immunoSEQ multiplex PCR, the TCRdb table keeps only in-frame clones and is missing some. The data contain thousands of clones, about 91% of them seen just once; the ten biggest clones take up just under 2%.

The TCR sequence derives from a boy under three years old with focal cortical dysplasia and intractable seizures. The sample here was resected brain tissue, taken at surgery. V and J are TRBV10-3 and TRBJ2-1; 12 positions agree with TRBD2. The CDR3 nucleotides read TGTGCCATCAGTCCAGCCCGCGGGGCTAGCGGGGGGGCTTCCTACAATGAGCAGTTCTTC. This translates into CAISPARGASGGASYNEQFF.